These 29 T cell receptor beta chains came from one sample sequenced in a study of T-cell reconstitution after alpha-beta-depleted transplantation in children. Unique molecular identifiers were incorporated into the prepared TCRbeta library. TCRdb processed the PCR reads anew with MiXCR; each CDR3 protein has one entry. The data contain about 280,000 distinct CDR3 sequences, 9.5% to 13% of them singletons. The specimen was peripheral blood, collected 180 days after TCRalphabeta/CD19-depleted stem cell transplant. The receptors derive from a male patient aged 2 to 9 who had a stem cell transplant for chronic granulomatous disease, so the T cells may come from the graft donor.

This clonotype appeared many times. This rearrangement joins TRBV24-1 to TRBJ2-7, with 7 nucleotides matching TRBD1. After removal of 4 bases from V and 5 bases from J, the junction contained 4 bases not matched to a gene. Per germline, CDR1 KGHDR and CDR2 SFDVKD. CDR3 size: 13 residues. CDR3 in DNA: TGTGCCACCAGTGACCCAGACAGGGACGAGCAGTACTTC. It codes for CATSDPDRDEQYF.

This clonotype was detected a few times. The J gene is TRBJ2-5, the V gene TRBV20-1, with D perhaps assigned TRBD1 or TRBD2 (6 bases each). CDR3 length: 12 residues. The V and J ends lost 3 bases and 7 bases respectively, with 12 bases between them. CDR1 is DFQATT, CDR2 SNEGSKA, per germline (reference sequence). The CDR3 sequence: CSAREGVGTQYF. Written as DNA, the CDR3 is TGCAGTGCTAGGGAGGGGGTTGGGACCCAGTACTTC.

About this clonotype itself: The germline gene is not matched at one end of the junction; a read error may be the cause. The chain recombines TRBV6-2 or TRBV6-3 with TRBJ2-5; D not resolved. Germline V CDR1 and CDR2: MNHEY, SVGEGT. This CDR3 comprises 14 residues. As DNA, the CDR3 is TGTGCCGGCAGTTACTGGGGTTACCAAGAGACCCAGTACTTC. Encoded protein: CAGSYWGYQETQYF.

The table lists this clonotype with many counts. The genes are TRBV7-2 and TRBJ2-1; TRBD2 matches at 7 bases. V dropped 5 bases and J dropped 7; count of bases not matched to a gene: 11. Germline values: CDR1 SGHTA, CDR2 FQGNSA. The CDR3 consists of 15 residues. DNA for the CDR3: TGTGCCAGCAGCCCTAGGACTAGACCGGGGAATGAGCAGTTCTTC. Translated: CASSPRTRPGNEQFF.

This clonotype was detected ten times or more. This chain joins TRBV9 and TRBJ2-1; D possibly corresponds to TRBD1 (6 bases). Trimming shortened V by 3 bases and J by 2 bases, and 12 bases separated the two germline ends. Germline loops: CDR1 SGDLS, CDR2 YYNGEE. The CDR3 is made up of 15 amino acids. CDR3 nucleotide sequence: TGTGCCAGCAGCGCAAGACAGGCTCCCTACAATGAGCAGTTCTTC. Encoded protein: CASSARQAPYNEQFF.

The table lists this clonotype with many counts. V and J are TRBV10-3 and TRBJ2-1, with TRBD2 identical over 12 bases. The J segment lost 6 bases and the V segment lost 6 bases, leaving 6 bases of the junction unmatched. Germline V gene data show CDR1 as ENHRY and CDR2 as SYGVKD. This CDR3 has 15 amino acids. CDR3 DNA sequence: TGTGCCATCAGCAGACTAGCGGGAGTATCCAATGAGCAGTTCTTC. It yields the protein CAISRLAGVSNEQFF.

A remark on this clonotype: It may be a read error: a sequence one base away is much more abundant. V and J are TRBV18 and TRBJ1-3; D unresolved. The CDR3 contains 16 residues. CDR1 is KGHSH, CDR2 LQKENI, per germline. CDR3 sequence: CTSSTADGSSGNTIYF. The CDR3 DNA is TGTACCAGCTCAACTGCAGACGGAAGCTCTGGAAACACCATATATTTT. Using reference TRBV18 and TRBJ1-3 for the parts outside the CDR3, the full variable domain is NAGVMQNPRHLVRRRGQEARLRCSPMKGHSHVYWYRQLPEEGLKFMVYLQKENIIDESGMPKERFSAEFPKEGPSILRIQQVVRGDSAAYFCTSSTADGSSGNTIYFGEGSWLTVV.

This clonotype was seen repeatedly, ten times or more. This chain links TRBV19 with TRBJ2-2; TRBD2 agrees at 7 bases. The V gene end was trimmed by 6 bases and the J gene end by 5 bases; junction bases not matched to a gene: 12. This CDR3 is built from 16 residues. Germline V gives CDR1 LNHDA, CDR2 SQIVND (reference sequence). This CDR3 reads CASSLLPGLKTGELFF. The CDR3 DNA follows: TGTGCCAGTAGCCTTCTACCGGGACTAAAAACCGGGGAGCTGTTTTTT.

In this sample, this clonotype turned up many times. Written as DNA, the CDR3 is TGCGCCAGCAGAGAACGAGGCGGTGGCTACACCTTC. Protein product: CASRERGGGYTF. V usage is TRBV4-1 and J usage is TRBJ1-2; D is ambiguous. Germline CDR1 MGHRA, CDR2 YSYEKL. Trimming took off 6 bases at V and 7 bases at J, with 12 bases between the two ends. The CDR3 length is 12 residues.

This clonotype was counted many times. The CDR3: CASSLGQGARAFF. CDR3 nucleotide sequence: TGCGCCAGCAGCTTGGGCCAGGGGGCGAGGGCTTTCTTT. V usage is TRBV5-1 and J usage is TRBJ1-1, with 8 bases identical to TRBD1. J gave up 11 bases and V 0 bases, and 6 bases lay outside the gene matches. CDR1 is SGHRS and CDR2 is YFSETQ in the germline V gene. This CDR3 is 13 amino acids long.

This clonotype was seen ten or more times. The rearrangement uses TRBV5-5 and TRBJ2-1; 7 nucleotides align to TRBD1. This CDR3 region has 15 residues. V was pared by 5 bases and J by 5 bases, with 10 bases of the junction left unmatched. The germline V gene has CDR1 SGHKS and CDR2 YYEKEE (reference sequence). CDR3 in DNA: TGTGCCAGCAGTAAGGAACAGGGGTTAGACAATGAGCAGTTCTTC. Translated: CASSKEQGLDNEQFF.

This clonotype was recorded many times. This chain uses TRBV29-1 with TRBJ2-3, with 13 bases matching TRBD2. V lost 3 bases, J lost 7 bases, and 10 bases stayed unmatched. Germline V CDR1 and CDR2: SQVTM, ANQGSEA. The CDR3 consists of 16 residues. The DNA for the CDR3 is TGCAGCGTTGATGGGACTAGCGGGACCGGCCCCAATACGCAGTATTTT. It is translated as CSVDGTSGTGPNTQYF.

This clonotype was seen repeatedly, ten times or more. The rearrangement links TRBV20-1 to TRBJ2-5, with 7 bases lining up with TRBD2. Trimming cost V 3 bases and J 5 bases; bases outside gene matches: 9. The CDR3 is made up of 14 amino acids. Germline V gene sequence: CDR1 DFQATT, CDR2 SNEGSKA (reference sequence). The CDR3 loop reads CSASAGRAIETQYF. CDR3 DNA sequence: TGCAGTGCTAGTGCTGGGAGGGCCATTGAGACCCAGTACTTC.

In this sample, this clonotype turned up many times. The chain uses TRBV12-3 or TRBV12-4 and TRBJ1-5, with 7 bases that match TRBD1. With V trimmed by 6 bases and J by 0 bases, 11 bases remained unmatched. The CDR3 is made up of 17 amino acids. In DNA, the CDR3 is TGTGCCAGCAGGCTGACCTCCGGGACAGCTAGCAATCAGCCCCAGCATTTT. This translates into CASRLTSGTASNQPQHF.

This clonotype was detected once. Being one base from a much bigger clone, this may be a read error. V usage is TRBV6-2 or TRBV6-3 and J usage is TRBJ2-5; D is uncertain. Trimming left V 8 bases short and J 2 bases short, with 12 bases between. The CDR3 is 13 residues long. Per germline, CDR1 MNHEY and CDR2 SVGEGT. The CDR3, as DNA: TGTGCCAGCCGTCAGGTCAGTCAAGAGACCCAGTACTTC. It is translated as CASRQVSQETQYF.

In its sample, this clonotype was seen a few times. The CDR3 loop is CASSPWPPEQYF. CDR3 in DNA: TGTGCCAGCAGCCCTTGGCCCCCCGAGCAGTACTTC. The V gene is TRBV5-4, the J gene TRBJ2-7; D is ambiguous. The CDR3 spans 12 residues. V was cut by 4 bases and J by 6 bases, with 11 bases left in between. CDR1 and CDR2 from the germline V gene are SGHNT and YYREEE (reference sequence).

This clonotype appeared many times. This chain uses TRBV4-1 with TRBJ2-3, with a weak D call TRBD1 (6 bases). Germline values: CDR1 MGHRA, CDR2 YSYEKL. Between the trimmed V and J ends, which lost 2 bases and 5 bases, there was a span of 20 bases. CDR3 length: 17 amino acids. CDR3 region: CASSQWGQGKGGDTQYF. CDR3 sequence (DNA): TGCGCCAGCAGCCAATGGGGGCAGGGAAAAGGTGGAGATACGCAGTATTTT.

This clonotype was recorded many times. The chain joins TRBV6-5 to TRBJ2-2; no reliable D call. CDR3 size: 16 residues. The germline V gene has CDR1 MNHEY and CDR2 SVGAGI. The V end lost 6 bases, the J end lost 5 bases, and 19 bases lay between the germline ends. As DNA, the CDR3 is TGTGCCAGCAGCCCCCCGCGAGGTGTCCAAACCGGGGAGCTGTTTTTT. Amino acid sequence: CASSPPRGVQTGELFF.

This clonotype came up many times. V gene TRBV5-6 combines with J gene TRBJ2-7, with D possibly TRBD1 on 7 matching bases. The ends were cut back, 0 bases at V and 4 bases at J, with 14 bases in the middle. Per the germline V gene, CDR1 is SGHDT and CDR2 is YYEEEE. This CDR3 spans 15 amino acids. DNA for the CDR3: TGTGCCAGCAGCTTGGAACCAGGGGGGCCTTACGAGCAGTACTTC. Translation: CASSLEPGGPYEQYF.

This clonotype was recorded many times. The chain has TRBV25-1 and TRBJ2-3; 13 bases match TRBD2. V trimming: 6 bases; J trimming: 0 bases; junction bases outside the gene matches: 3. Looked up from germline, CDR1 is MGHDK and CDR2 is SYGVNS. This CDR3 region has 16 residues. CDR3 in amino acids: CASSMTSGRSTDTQYF. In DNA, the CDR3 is TGTGCCAGCAGCATGACTAGCGGGAGGAGCACAGATACGCAGTATTTT.

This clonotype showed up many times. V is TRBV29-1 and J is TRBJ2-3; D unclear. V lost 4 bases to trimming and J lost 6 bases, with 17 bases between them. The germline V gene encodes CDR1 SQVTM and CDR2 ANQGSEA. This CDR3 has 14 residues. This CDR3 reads CSVGPRLVPDTQYF. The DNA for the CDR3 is TGCAGCGTTGGCCCGCGGCTAGTCCCGGATACGCAGTATTTT.

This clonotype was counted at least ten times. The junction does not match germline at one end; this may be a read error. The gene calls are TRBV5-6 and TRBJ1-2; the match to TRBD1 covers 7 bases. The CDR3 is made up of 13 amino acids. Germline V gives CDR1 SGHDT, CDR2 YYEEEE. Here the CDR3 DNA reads TGTGCCAGCAGCTTGTGGGCTACAGGGGTCCTCTCCTTC. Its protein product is CASSLWATGVLSF.

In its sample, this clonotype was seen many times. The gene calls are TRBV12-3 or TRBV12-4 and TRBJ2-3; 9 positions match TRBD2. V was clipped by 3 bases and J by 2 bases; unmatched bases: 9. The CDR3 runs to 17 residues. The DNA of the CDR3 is TGTGCCAGCAGTTTCACTATGGCGGGAGGGCTCACAGATACGCAGTATTTT. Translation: CASSFTMAGGLTDTQYF.

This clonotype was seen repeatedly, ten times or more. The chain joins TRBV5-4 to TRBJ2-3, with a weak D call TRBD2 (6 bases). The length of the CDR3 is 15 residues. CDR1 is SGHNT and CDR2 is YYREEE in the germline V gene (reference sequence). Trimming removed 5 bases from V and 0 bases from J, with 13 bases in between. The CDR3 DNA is TGTGCCAGCAGACCTGCCGGGACTAGCACAGATACGCAGTATTTT. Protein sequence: CASRPAGTSTDTQYF.

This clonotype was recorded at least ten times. The chain's CDR3 is CSVNSAGSRNQPQHF. Here the CDR3 DNA reads TGCAGTGTAAATTCAGCGGGCAGCCGGAATCAGCCCCAGCATTTT. The chain is built from TRBV20-1 and TRBJ1-5; D unclear. V was trimmed by 7 bases and J by 4 bases, leaving 20 bases between them. CDR1 is DFQATT and CDR2 is SNEGSKA in the germline V gene (reference sequence). The CDR3 spans 15 residues.

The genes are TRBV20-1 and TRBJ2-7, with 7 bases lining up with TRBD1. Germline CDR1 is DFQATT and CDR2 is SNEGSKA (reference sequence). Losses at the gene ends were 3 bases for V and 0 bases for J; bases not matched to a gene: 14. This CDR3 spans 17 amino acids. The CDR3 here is CSARELIRDSHSYEQYF. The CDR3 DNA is TGCAGTGCTAGGGAATTAATCCGGGACAGCCACTCCTACGAGCAGTACTTC.

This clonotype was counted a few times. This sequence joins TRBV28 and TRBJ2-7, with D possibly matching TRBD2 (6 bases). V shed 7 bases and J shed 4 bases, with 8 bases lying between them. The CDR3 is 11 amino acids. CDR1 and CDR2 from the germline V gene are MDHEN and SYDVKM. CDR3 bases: TGTGCCAGCATGGCGGGGTACGAGCAGTACTTC. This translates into CASMAGYEQYF.

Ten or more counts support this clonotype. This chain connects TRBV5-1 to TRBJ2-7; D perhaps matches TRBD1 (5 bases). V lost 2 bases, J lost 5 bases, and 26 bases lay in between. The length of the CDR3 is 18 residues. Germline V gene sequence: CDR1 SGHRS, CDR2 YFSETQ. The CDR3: CASSFRGLVPPPVDEQYF. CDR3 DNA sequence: TGCGCCAGCAGCTTTAGGGGCCTTGTCCCTCCGCCGGTTGACGAGCAGTACTTC.

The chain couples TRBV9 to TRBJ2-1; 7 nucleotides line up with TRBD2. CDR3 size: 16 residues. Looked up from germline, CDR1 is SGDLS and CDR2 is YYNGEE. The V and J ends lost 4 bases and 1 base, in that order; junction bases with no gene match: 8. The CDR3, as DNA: TGTGCCAGCAGCACGGGACTACCTTGGTCCTACAATGAGCAGTTCTTC. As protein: CASSTGLPWSYNEQFF.